This T cell receptor beta chain was documented in a study of blood T cell repertoires in COVID-19. The wider study: Italy, Spain and the United States were the sources of the convalescent and acute COVID-19 samples. Sample material is recorded as cDNA or gDNA derived from T cells, B-cell-depleted T cells, or PBMCs.

The CDR3 is 15 amino acids. CDR1 MGHRA and CDR2 YSYEKL come from the germline V gene. V was pared by 1 base and J by 4 bases, with 4 bases of the junction left unmatched. The protocol was immunoSEQ multiplex PCR, while the TCRdb copy is restricted to in-frame clones and leaves out a portion. The sample holds under 300,000 clones; about 80% are singletons and the top ten take around 2%. This sequence joins TRBV4-1 and TRBJ2-1; TRBD1 matches at 7 bases. The sequence was collected from a man aged 25 to 45 who had recovered from COVID-19. Material: peripheral blood. CDR3 nucleotide sequence: TGCGCCAGCAGCCAAGCGGGACAGCCGTACAATGAGCAGTTCTTC. Its translation: CASSQAGQPYNEQFF.